The 2 T cell receptor beta chains presented below share a single source sample, sequenced in a study of PD-1 blockade in classical Hodgkin lymphoma. Autologous stem cell transplantation was followed by relapse in every patient, and brentuximab vedotin exposure varied. Using immunoSEQ multiplex PCR, the repertoire was profiled, and TCRdb retains in-frame clones only, with some absent. The sample has 20,000 to 30,000 clones, 81% seen once. Sequencing was performed on peripheral blood mononuclear cells (PBMCs), taken before the second cycle of nivolumab. These receptors were taken from a human donor with classical Hodgkin lymphoma.

The chain joins TRBV20-1 to TRBJ2-7; D is undetermined. The CDR3 spans 11 residues. CDR1 is DFQATT, CDR2 SNEGSKA, per germline (reference sequence). Trimming stripped 1 base from V and 4 bases from J, with 5 bases between. CDR3 protein: CSARGQYEQYF. The CDR3 DNA follows: TGCAGTGCTAGAGGCCAGTACGAGCAGTACTTC.

The gene calls are TRBV6-1 and TRBJ2-1; D ambiguous. The CDR3 runs to 15 residues. V was trimmed by 2 bases and J by 2 bases, leaving 10 bases between them. Germline assignment: CDR1 MNHNS and CDR2 SASEGT. CDR3: CASSEMTLAYNEQFF. The CDR3, as DNA: TGTGCCAGCAGTGAAATGACATTGGCCTACAATGAGCAGTTCTTC.